The present TCR beta chain was sequenced within a study of blood T cells in healthy people across ages. At the level of the study: Template switching caught about one barcoded beta molecule for each two T cells.

In its sample, this clonotype was seen a few times. What it binds is unknown. The V end was cut by 0 bases, the J end by 2 bases, with 8 bases between. CDR3 size: 14 residues. Germline V gene data show CDR1 as SGDLS and CDR2 as YYNGEE. Sample-barcoded 5' priming and a J-beta primer mix drove a second PCR of about 6 to 12 cycles. Each CDR3 protein gets one entry after TCRdb re-called the 5' RACE reads with MiXCR. The sample has about 1.4 million distinct CDR3 sequences; roughly 59% are singletons. The study isolated at least 6.5 million PBMCs from each sample. Overall study results and limits: There was no known CMV status for donors, so expanded clonotype changes were possibly confounded.

The V and J genes are TRBV9 and TRBJ2-5, with D possibly being TRBD2 (5 bases). This clonotype was sampled from a man aged 18 to 29 in good health. The specimen sequenced was blood. The CDR3 is CASSVEEGQETQYF. CDR3 DNA sequence: TGTGCCAGCAGCGTAGAAGAGGGACAAGAGACCCAGTACTTC.